The 20 T cell receptor beta chains below come from one sample, sequenced in a study of cytomegalovirus exposure and HLA in healthy donors. Use of 60 Vbeta and 13 Jbeta primers characterized the PCR. Libraries were prepared by immunoSEQ multiplex PCR; TCRdb keeps only in-frame clonotypes and omits some of them. The listing contains fewer than 150,000 clones. The sample was PBMCs. These receptors were taken from a man aged 18 to 35 in good health and CMV-seronegative.

The V call is TRBV7-8, the J call TRBJ2-1, with 9 bases matching TRBD2. Germline V CDR1 and CDR2: SGHVS, FQNEAQ. The junction had 15 bases not matched to a gene; V was cut back by 5 bases and J by 10 bases. This CDR3 region has 16 residues. CDR3 nucleotide sequence: TGTGCCAGCAGCCACGCACCGGGACTAGCAGGGGGGGAGCAGTTCTTC. This encodes CASSHAPGLAGGEQFF.

This sequence joins TRBV5-6 and TRBJ1-2; 8 bases fit TRBD1. V lost 1 base and J lost 8; bases outside the gene matches: 4. The CDR3 runs 13 residues. Germline V gene data show CDR1 as SGHDT and CDR2 as YYEEEE. The CDR3, as DNA: TGTGCCAGCAGCTTGTCAGGGGGCAGAGGCTACACCTTC. Protein sequence: CASSLSGGRGYTF.

The chain uses TRBV7-9 and TRBJ2-7, with TRBD1 as a possible D gene (6 bases). Germline V gene lookup returns CDR1 SEHNR and CDR2 FQNEAQ (reference sequence). Trimming pared 1 base from V and 4 bases from J, leaving 8 bases between. The CDR3 has 13 amino acids. The CDR3 nucleotides are TGTGCCAGCAGCTTAGACAGGGCATACGAGCAGTACTTC. Translated, it gives CASSLDRAYEQYF. Drawing the rest from reference TRBV7-9 and TRBJ2-7, the complete variable domain is DTGVSQNPRHKITKRGQNVTFRCDPISEHNRLYWYRQTLGQGPEFLTYFQNEAQLEKSRLLSDRFSAERPKGSFSTLEIQRTEQGDSAMYLCASSLDRAYEQYFGPGTRLTVT.

The genes are TRBV6-5 and TRBJ2-7, with a tentative D call TRBD1 (5 bases). Per the germline V gene, CDR1 is MNHEY and CDR2 is SVGAGI. V lost 11 bases and J 5 bases, leaving 16 bases between the germline ends. There are 12 residues in the CDR3. The DNA for the CDR3 is TGTGCCGCCCGGACACGGCTCAACGAGCAGTACTTC. Its protein product is CAARTRLNEQYF.

The genes are TRBV29-1 and TRBJ2-5; 7 bases are shared with TRBD2. The end of the DNA aligns better with TRBJ2-7, so the J call may be wrong. This CDR3 is built from 14 residues. CDR1 is SQVTM and CDR2 is ANQGSEA in the germline V gene. The CDR3 reads CSVAGLGEGNEQYF. CDR3 coding DNA: TGCAGCGTTGCGGGACTCGGGGAGGGGAACGAGCAGTACTTC.

The rearrangement links TRBV7-2 to TRBJ1-3, with 9 bases aligning to TRBD1. Germline V lookup: CDR1 SGHTA, CDR2 FQGNSA. The CDR3 sequence is 16 residues long. V shed 2 bases and J 3 bases; nucleotides not matched to a gene: 5. The CDR3, as DNA: TGTGCCAGCAGCTTAACGACAGGGGGGATTGGAAACACCATATATTTT. Protein sequence: CASSLTTGGIGNTIYF.

This chain connects TRBV9 to TRBJ1-2; 10 bases are a match to TRBD1. Losses at the gene ends were 0 bases for V and 3 bases for J; bases not matched to a gene: 5. The CDR3 is made up of 16 amino acids. Germline CDR1 reads SGDLS; CDR2 reads YYNGEE. The CDR3, as DNA: TGTGCCAGCAGCGTAGGAGGCGGGACAGGGGACTATGGCTACACCTTC. Its translation is CASSVGGGTGDYGYTF.

The J gene is TRBJ1-5, the V gene TRBV19, with TRBD1 matching 8 bases. CDR3 length: 14 amino acids. Germline CDR1 reads LNHDA; CDR2 reads SQIVND (reference sequence). Trimming took 7 bases from V and 4 from J; bases not matched to a gene: 6. For the CDR3, the DNA is TGTGCCAGTAATAAAGACAGGGGAAATCAGCCCCAGCATTTT. This codes for CASNKDRGNQPQHF.

The CDR3 region is CASSSGQNSGNTIYF. The CDR3 DNA is TGCGCCAGCAGCTCGGGACAGAACTCTGGAAACACCATATATTTT. This sequence joins TRBV5-1 and TRBJ1-3; 7 bases fit TRBD1. Germline V gene lookup returns CDR1 SGHRS and CDR2 YFSETQ. V was clipped by 3 bases and J by 0 bases; unmatched bases: 3. The CDR3 spans 15 residues.

J is TRBJ2-2 and V is TRBV10-1; the match to TRBD2 covers 7 bases. V lost 0 bases, J lost 4 bases, and 5 bases stayed unmatched. This CDR3 has 16 residues. Germline V gene sequence: CDR1 WNHNN, CDR2 SYGVQD (reference sequence). CDR3 loop: CASSESIGGTTGELFF. The CDR3 DNA is TGCGCCAGCAGTGAGTCTATCGGGGGGACCACCGGGGAGCTGTTTTTT.

The genes are TRBV7-6 and TRBJ2-7, with 9 bases matching TRBD1. This CDR3 is 14 amino acids long. Germline V gene data show CDR1 as SGHVS and CDR2 as FNYEAQ. V lost 5 bases, J lost 2 bases, and 4 bases stayed unmatched. The CDR3 loop reads CASSPDRGTYEQYF. CDR3 nucleotides: TGTGCCAGCAGCCCGGACAGGGGAACCTACGAGCAGTACTTC.

V and J are TRBV7-2 and TRBJ2-5, with 16 bases lining up with TRBD2. This CDR3 comprises 16 residues. Germline V CDR1 and CDR2: SGHTA, FQGNSA. DNA of the CDR3: TGTGGGACCGGGGGACTAGCGGGAGGGCTAGGAGAGACCCAGTACTTC. It is translated as CGTGGLAGGLGETQYF.

The chain employs TRBV15 and TRBJ1-2; 7 nucleotides align to TRBD1. The CDR3 has 13 residues. Per the germline V gene, CDR1 is LNHNV and CDR2 is YYDKDF (reference sequence). The V and J ends lost 3 bases and 8 bases, in that order; junction bases with no gene match: 6. This chain's CDR3 is CATSSDTGDGYTF. The CDR3 DNA follows: TGTGCCACCAGCAGTGACACAGGGGACGGCTACACCTTC.

The gene calls are TRBV7-9 and TRBJ2-2; 8 nucleotides agree with TRBD1. This CDR3 comprises 15 residues. Germline assignment: CDR1 SEHNR and CDR2 FQNEAQ (reference sequence). V lost 4 bases, J lost 7 bases, and 8 bases stayed unmatched. The CDR3 loop is CASSSRTGMDGELFF. CDR3 DNA sequence: TGTGCCAGCAGCTCCAGGACAGGGATGGACGGGGAGCTGTTTTTT.

The J gene is TRBJ2-3, the V gene TRBV5-6, with D possibly matching TRBD1 (6 bases). The V gene's germline CDR1 is SGHDT and CDR2 YYEEEE. The CDR3 contains 16 residues. Between the trimmed V and J ends, which lost 8 bases and 2 bases, there was a span of 21 bases. CDR3 DNA sequence: TGTGCCAGTCTTCCCTTAGGGCAGGGGCCCACAGATACGCAGTATTTT. Translation gives CASLPLGQGPTDTQYF.

The gene calls are TRBV19 and TRBJ2-1; D gene uncertain. The ends were cut back, 5 bases at V and 10 bases at J, with 9 bases in the middle. Germline V lookup: CDR1 LNHDA, CDR2 SQIVND (reference sequence). This CDR3 spans 11 amino acids. The CDR3 coding sequence is TGTGCCAGTAGTCGCAACTTCGAGCAGTTCTTC. Its translation is CASSRNFEQFF.

This chain links TRBV6-1 with TRBJ2-3; D is undetermined. The CDR3 contains 13 residues. Trimming pared 1 base from V and 4 bases from J, leaving 6 bases between. CDR1 is MNHNS, CDR2 SASEGT, per germline. The CDR3 nucleotides read TGTGCCAGCAGTGAAGGGGCCGCAGATACGCAGTATTTT. This sequence encodes CASSEGAADTQYF.

The chain uses TRBV9 and TRBJ2-7; tentative D call: TRBD1 (6 bases). Germline V gene data show CDR1 as SGDLS and CDR2 as YYNGEE. The CDR3 length is 14 residues. Trimming took 5 bases from V and 5 from J, leaving 17 bases between them. In nucleotides, the CDR3 is TGTGCCAGCAGGGGGCAGGGGAATTCCCACGAGCAGTACTTC. Translation: CASRGQGNSHEQYF. The whole variable domain, remainder taken from reference TRBV9 and TRBJ2-7, is DSGVTQTPKHLITATGQRVTLRCSPRSGDLSVYWYQQSLDQGLQFLIQYYNGEERAKGNILERFSAQQFPDLHSELNLSSLELGDSALYFCASRGQGNSHEQYFGPGTRLTVT.

The chain links TRBV5-1 to TRBJ2-1; TRBD1 agrees at 7 bases. V dropped 3 bases and J dropped 5; count of bases not matched to a gene: 2. In germline, CDR1 is SGHRS, CDR2 YFSETQ. The CDR3 has 13 residues. CDR3 protein: CASSYGTDNEQFF. The CDR3 region has the DNA TGCGCCAGCAGCTACGGGACAGACAATGAGCAGTTCTTC.

The CDR3 coding sequence is TGTGCCAGTAGTCGGGGGGTCGGGGAAACGCAGTATTTT. Amino acids: CASSRGVGETQYF. The genes are TRBV19 and TRBJ2-3, with 7 bases lining up with TRBD2. Germline V gene data show CDR1 as LNHDA and CDR2 as SQIVND (reference sequence). This CDR3 comprises 13 residues. Trimming took 5 bases from V and 9 from J; bases not matched to a gene: 8.